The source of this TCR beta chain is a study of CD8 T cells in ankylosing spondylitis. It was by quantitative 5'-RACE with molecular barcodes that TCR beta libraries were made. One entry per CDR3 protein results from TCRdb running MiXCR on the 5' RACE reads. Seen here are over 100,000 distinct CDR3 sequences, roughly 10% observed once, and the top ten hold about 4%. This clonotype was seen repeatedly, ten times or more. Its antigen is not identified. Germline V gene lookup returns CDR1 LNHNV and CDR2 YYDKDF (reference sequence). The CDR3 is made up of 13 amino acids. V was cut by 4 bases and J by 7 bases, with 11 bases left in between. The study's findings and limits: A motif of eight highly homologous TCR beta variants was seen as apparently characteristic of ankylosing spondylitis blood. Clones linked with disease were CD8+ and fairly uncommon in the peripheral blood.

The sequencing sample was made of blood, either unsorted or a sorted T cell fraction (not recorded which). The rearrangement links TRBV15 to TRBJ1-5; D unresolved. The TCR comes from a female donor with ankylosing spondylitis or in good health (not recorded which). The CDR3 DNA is TGTGCCACCAGCACCTCGATTGACCAGCCCCAGCATTTT. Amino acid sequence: CATSTSIDQPQHF.